Below are 11 T cell receptor beta chains sequenced from a single sample in a study of cytomegalovirus exposure and HLA in healthy donors. Use of 60 Vbeta and 13 Jbeta primers characterized the PCR. Generated by immunoSEQ multiplex PCR, the TCRdb table keeps only in-frame clones and is missing some. Counted here are some 180,000 clones, 75% occurring once; the ten biggest clones make up 2.9%. Sequencing was done on a sample of PBMCs. These receptors all stem from a male donor in good health and CMV-seronegative.

The chain has TRBV6-5 and TRBJ1-2; 11 positions match TRBD1. J lost 7 bases, V lost 4 bases, and 8 bases had no gene match. Germline V gene lookup returns CDR1 MNHEY and CDR2 SVGAGI. The CDR3 has 15 residues. The CDR3, as DNA: TGTGCCAGCAGTTCTCCGGACAGGGGGCGACGTGGCTACACCTTC. It encodes CASSSPDRGRRGYTF.

This clone was observed a handful of times. The rearrangement links TRBV30 to TRBJ1-3; D is uncertain. Germline V gene data show CDR1 as GTSNPN and CDR2 as SVGIG (reference sequence). The length of the CDR3 is 12 residues. Trimming took off 6 bases at V and 2 bases at J, with 8 bases between the two ends. The CDR3 is CACPGAGNTIYF. In DNA form, the CDR3 reads TGTGCCTGTCCCGGGGCTGGAAACACCATATATTTT.

The chain links TRBV19 to TRBJ1-5; 8 bases fit TRBD1. The trim removed 5 bases at V and 7 bases at J, leaving 10 bases unmatched. The germline V gene encodes CDR1 LNHDA and CDR2 SQIVND (reference sequence). The CDR3 consists of 15 residues. The CDR3, as DNA: TGTGCCAGTAGTGCAACCAGGGGGCAGGTCCAGCCCCAGCATTTT. This encodes CASSATRGQVQPQHF.

A few counts support this clone. The chain employs TRBV10-3 and TRBJ2-7; D remains unclear. The V gene's germline CDR1 is ENHRY and CDR2 SYGVKD. This CDR3 spans 13 amino acids. Trimming pared 3 bases from V and 1 base from J, leaving 7 bases between. CDR3 sequence reads: CAISDPRSYEQYF. The CDR3 DNA sequence: TGTGCCATCAGTGACCCGAGGTCCTACGAGCAGTACTTC.

The gene calls are TRBV9 and TRBJ1-3; D ambiguous. CDR3 length equals 15 residues. Looked up from germline, CDR1 is SGDLS and CDR2 is YYNGEE. Trimming cost V 0 bases and J 8 bases, with 15 bases left between them. CDR3 in DNA: TGTGCCAGCAGCGTAGGCGTGAAGACACCGGACACCATATATTTT. It yields the protein CASSVGVKTPDTIYF. The complete variable domain, with remaining parts taken from reference TRBV9 and TRBJ1-3, reads DSGVTQTPKHLITATGQRVTLRCSPRSGDLSVYWYQQSLDQGLQFLIQYYNGEERAKGNILERFSAQQFPDLHSELNLSSLELGDSALYFCASSVGVKTPDTIYFGEGSWLTVV.

In this sample, this clone turned up a few times. The chain combines TRBV6-1 with TRBJ2-5, with TRBD1 identical over 10 bases. The ends lost 4 bases at V and 11 bases at J; junction bases unmatched: 10. The CDR3 runs to 14 residues. Germline loops: CDR1 MNHNS, CDR2 SASEGT. CDR3 protein: CASSGGQGVGEQYF. In DNA, the CDR3 is TGTGCCAGCAGTGGAGGACAGGGGGTGGGTGAGCAGTACTTC.

The gene calls are TRBV6-5 and TRBJ2-7, with 8 bases identical to TRBD1. Germline assignment: CDR1 MNHEY and CDR2 SVGAGI. CDR3 length: 15 amino acids. The V segment lost 5 bases and the J segment 2 bases; nucleotides outside the gene matches: 8. DNA for the CDR3: TGTGCCAGCAGTCCCCGGGACAGGTCTCCCTACGAGCAGTACTTC. Translation gives CASSPRDRSPYEQYF.

This chain joins TRBV9 and TRBJ2-1, with TRBD2 as a possible D gene (6 bases). CDR1 is SGDLS and CDR2 is YYNGEE in the germline V gene. The CDR3 runs to 14 residues. The germline V and J ends were trimmed by 3 bases and 4 bases, with 11 bases remaining between them. This chain's CDR3 is CASSGEAVYNEQFF. In DNA form, the CDR3 reads TGTGCCAGCAGCGGGGAGGCGGTTTACAATGAGCAGTTCTTC. Full variable domain (rest looked up from reference TRBV9 and TRBJ2-1): DSGVTQTPKHLITATGQRVTLRCSPRSGDLSVYWYQQSLDQGLQFLIQYYNGEERAKGNILERFSAQQFPDLHSELNLSSLELGDSALYFCASSGEAVYNEQFFGPGTRLTVL.

The chain links TRBV18 to TRBJ1-1; the D gene is possibly TRBD1 (5 bases). The V end was cut by 3 bases, the J end by 1 base, with 9 bases between. Germline-derived CDR1 and CDR2 are KGHSH and LQKENI. This CDR3 is built from 14 residues. CDR3 sequence (DNA): TGTGCCAGCTCACCTTCAAGGGGGAACACTGAAGCTTTCTTT. Translating it yields CASSPSRGNTEAFF.

The table lists this clone with a few counts. V and J are TRBV6-5 and TRBJ1-2; D perhaps matches TRBD1 (6 bases). Per germline, CDR1 MNHEY and CDR2 SVGAGI. V shed 7 bases and J shed 8 bases, with 17 bases lying between them. This CDR3 has 13 residues. The CDR3 reads CASILAGTQGYTF. The CDR3 nucleotides read TGTGCCAGCATCCTAGCCGGGACACAGGGCTACACCTTC.

The CDR3 reads CASRTPQETQYF. The CDR3 bases are TGTGCCAGCAGGACTCCACAAGAGACCCAGTACTTC. V and J are TRBV6-6 and TRBJ2-5, with D hard to call. The V end lost 6 bases, the J end lost 2 bases, and 7 bases lay between the germline ends. The CDR3 runs 12 residues. Germline CDR1 reads MNHNY; CDR2 reads SVGAGI (reference sequence).